These 20 T cell receptor beta chains share one sample of origin, sequenced in a study of technical replicates of blood from a handful of donors. Assay: immunoSEQ multiplex PCR; the TCRdb copy retains only in-frame clones and omits some. Found here are under 75,000 clones, around 85% of them singletons; the top ten hold roughly 5%. Sequencing was performed on PBMCs. These receptors originate from a human donor in good health. Some clones in this sample may be carry-over from other donors' samples.

V is TRBV7-2 and J is TRBJ2-7; TRBD2 agrees at 8 bases. CDR1 is SGHTA, CDR2 FQGNSA, per germline. The CDR3 covers 16 residues. V trimming: 4 bases; J trimming: 1 base; junction bases outside the gene matches: 9. The CDR3 region has the DNA TGTGCCAGCAGCTCTAGGGGGACTAGGGGGTCCTACGAGCAGTACTTC. The encoded protein is CASSSRGTRGSYEQYF.

There are a few counts of this clone. The chain links TRBV5-4 to TRBJ2-7, with TRBD1 matching 10 bases. This CDR3 is 14 amino acids long. V gave up 7 bases and J gave up 1 base; unmatched junction bases: 5. The germline V gene has CDR1 SGHNT and CDR2 YYREEE (reference sequence). The CDR3 protein is CASRKDRGSYEQYF. CDR3 bases: TGTGCCAGCCGAAAGGACAGGGGGTCCTACGAGCAGTACTTC.

The table lists this clone with a count of one. This sequence joins TRBV11-2 and TRBJ2-5; 7 bases fit TRBD1. Germline values: CDR1 SGHAT, CDR2 FQNNGV. Trimming took 2 bases from V and 2 from J; bases not matched to a gene: 2. The CDR3 is 14 amino acids. CDR3 sequence reads: CASSLPGQQETQYF. CDR3 sequence (DNA): TGTGCCAGCAGCTTACCGGGACAGCAAGAGACCCAGTACTTC.

This chain joins TRBV7-2 and TRBJ2-3; D is possibly TRBD1 (6 bases). V lost 6 bases, J lost 6 bases, and 16 bases lay in between. Germline CDR1 is SGHTA and CDR2 is FQGNSA. This CDR3 comprises 14 residues. In DNA, the CDR3 is TGTGCCAGCAGAGGGGGAGCCCAGAGGGATACGCAGTATTTT. Translation gives CASRGGAQRDTQYF.

The CDR3 loop reads CATRERPGLTQYF. CDR3 coding DNA: TGTGCCACCCGGGAGAGACCGGGGCTTACGCAGTATTTT. The chain links TRBV2 to TRBJ2-3; a possible D gene is TRBD2 (6 bases). The CDR3 is 13 amino acids. Trimming stripped 10 bases from V and 8 bases from J, with 19 bases between. Germline V CDR1 and CDR2: SNHLY, FYNNEI.

V gene TRBV29-1 combines with J gene TRBJ2-1; 12 nucleotides match TRBD2. This CDR3 contains 13 residues. Germline V gene lookup returns CDR1 SQVTM and CDR2 ANQGSEA. Germline trimming cut 7 bases from V and 4 bases from J; bases unmatched to any gene: 2. CDR3 sequence: CSAGTSGYNEQFF. The DNA for the CDR3 is TGCAGCGCAGGGACTAGCGGGTACAATGAGCAGTTCTTC.

The chain uses TRBV9 and TRBJ1-3; D is unclear. Trimming left V 0 bases short and J 0 bases short, with 10 bases between. This CDR3 has 16 residues. Per the germline V gene, CDR1 is SGDLS and CDR2 is YYNGEE. CDR3 in DNA: TGTGCCAGCAGCGTAGTTGGCGGTGACTCTGGAAACACCATATATTTT. Translating it yields CASSVVGGDSGNTIYF.

This chain joins TRBV18 and TRBJ1-2, with 12 nucleotides matching TRBD1. This CDR3 is built from 15 residues. Germline CDR1 and CDR2: KGHSH and LQKENI. The J segment lost 3 bases and the V segment lost 5 bases, leaving 4 bases of the junction unmatched. CDR3 sequence (DNA): TGTGCCAGCTCATCGCGGGACAGGGGGCACTATGGCTACACCTTC. As protein: CASSSRDRGHYGYTF.

In its sample, this clone was seen a few times. The chain recombines TRBV5-8 with TRBJ1-2; 9 nucleotides agree with TRBD1. V was pared by 6 bases and J by 12 bases, with 9 bases of the junction left unmatched. CDR3 size: 12 residues. Germline loops: CDR1 SGHTS, CDR2 YDEGEE. CDR3 in amino acids: CASTSGQGRHTF. The CDR3, as DNA: TGTGCCAGCACCTCGGGACAGGGACGACACACCTTC.

This rearrangement joins TRBV29-1 to TRBJ2-6, with 8 nucleotides matching TRBD1. With 6 bases clipped from V and 0 bases from J, the junction kept 7 bases outside the gene matches. This CDR3 contains 16 residues. CDR1 SQVTM and CDR2 ANQGSEA come from the germline V gene. This chain's CDR3 is CSVRGQAYSGANVLTF. The CDR3 region has the DNA TGCAGCGTAAGGGGACAGGCATACTCTGGGGCCAACGTCCTGACTTTC. Complete variable domain (other parts from reference TRBV29-1 and TRBJ2-6): SAVISQKPSRDICQRGTSLTIQCQVDSQVTMMFWYRQQPGQSLTLIATANQGSEATYESGFVIDKFPISRPNLTFSTLTVSNMSPEDSSIYLCSVRGQAYSGANVLTFGAGSRLTVL.

V usage is TRBV4-1 and J usage is TRBJ2-1; 11 bases are shared with TRBD2. Trimming at V came to 4 bases and at J to 6 bases, leaving 17 bases not matched to a gene. This CDR3 region has 19 residues. The germline V gene has CDR1 MGHRA and CDR2 YSYEKL. CDR3 in amino acids: CASSRTGTAGTSGFNEQFF. For the CDR3, the DNA is TGCGCCAGCAGCCGAACCGGGACAGCCGGGACTAGCGGTTTCAATGAGCAGTTCTTC.

The chain couples TRBV7-7 to TRBJ2-3, with 7 bases identical to TRBD2. With V trimmed by 5 bases and J by 5 bases, 13 bases remained unmatched. CDR1 SSHAT and CDR2 FNYEAQ come from the germline V gene (reference sequence). This CDR3 is 16 amino acids long. CDR3 sequence reads: CASSPLSGGAGDTQYF. The CDR3, as DNA: TGTGCCAGCAGCCCCCTCTCGGGGGGAGCGGGAGATACGCAGTATTTT.

This clone was seen once. The chain is built from TRBV9 and TRBJ1-2; a possible D gene is TRBD1 (6 bases). This CDR3 has 14 amino acids. From germline, CDR1 is SGDLS and CDR2 YYNGEE. V was clipped by 2 bases and J by 4 bases, with 12 bases between them. CDR3 sequence reads: CASSVSGTIYGYTF. The CDR3 DNA follows: TGTGCCAGCAGCGTTTCAGGGACAATCTATGGCTACACCTTC.

This chain connects TRBV2 to TRBJ1-3; D gene unclear. This CDR3 is 16 amino acids long. V lost 3 bases and J 4 bases, leaving 16 bases between the germline ends. Germline lookup yields CDR1 SNHLY and CDR2 FYNNEI. The chain's CDR3 is CASSDGSPGKGNTIYF. DNA for the CDR3: TGTGCCAGCAGTGACGGGTCCCCGGGGAAGGGAAACACCATATATTTT.

V and J are TRBV2 and TRBJ1-6; a weak D match, TRBD1 (6 bases). The CDR3 totals 15 residues. Germline-derived CDR1 and CDR2 are SNHLY and FYNNEI. The V end was cut by 2 bases, the J end by 7 bases, with 12 bases between. This CDR3 is CASSEITGTNSPLHF. The CDR3, as DNA: TGTGCCAGCAGTGAAATTACAGGGACGAATTCACCCCTCCACTTT.

V is TRBV6-4 and J is TRBJ2-1; the match to TRBD2 covers 10 bases. Trimming removed 8 bases from V and 4 bases from J; junction bases left unmatched: 14. This CDR3 is 17 amino acids long. Germline assignment: CDR1 MRHNA and CDR2 SNTAGT. The CDR3 here is CASPGTSDDELYNEQFF. Here the CDR3 DNA reads TGTGCCAGCCCGGGGACTAGCGACGACGAGTTATACAATGAGCAGTTCTTC.

The chain combines TRBV6-1 with TRBJ2-7; TRBD1 matches 7 bases. CDR1 and CDR2 from the germline V gene are MNHNS and SASEGT. The V gene end was trimmed by 1 base and the J gene end by 2 bases; junction bases not matched to a gene: 2. The CDR3 loop spans 14 amino acids. CDR3 residues: CASSEGGTAYEQYF. CDR3 bases: TGTGCCAGCAGTGAAGGGGGGACAGCCTACGAGCAGTACTTC.

The chain recombines TRBV7-9 with TRBJ1-5, with a tentative D call TRBD1 (6 bases). Germline V lookup: CDR1 SEHNR, CDR2 FQNEAQ (reference sequence). The CDR3 spans 15 residues. Trimming took 1 base from V and 4 from J, leaving 11 bases between them. The CDR3 region is CASSLVPGANQPQHF. The CDR3 DNA sequence: TGTGCCAGCAGCTTAGTTCCAGGGGCAAATCAGCCCCAGCATTTT.

The chain couples TRBV4-1 to TRBJ1-2; weak D call: TRBD1 (5 bases). Germline loops: CDR1 MGHRA, CDR2 YSYEKL. V was trimmed by 4 bases and J by 3 bases, leaving 12 bases between them. The CDR3 contains 14 residues. CDR3 protein: CASSPRWGDYGYTF. The CDR3 DNA is TGCGCCAGCAGCCCCCGGTGGGGGGACTATGGCTACACCTTC.

The chain uses TRBV2 and TRBJ2-3; D ambiguous. Trimming took 0 bases from V and 4 from J, leaving 14 bases between them. The CDR3 spans 16 residues. Germline lookup yields CDR1 SNHLY and CDR2 FYNNEI. The CDR3 coding sequence is TGTGCCAGCAGTGAAGCTGGCGGTGGCTCAGCAGATACGCAGTATTTT. Translation: CASSEAGGGSADTQYF.